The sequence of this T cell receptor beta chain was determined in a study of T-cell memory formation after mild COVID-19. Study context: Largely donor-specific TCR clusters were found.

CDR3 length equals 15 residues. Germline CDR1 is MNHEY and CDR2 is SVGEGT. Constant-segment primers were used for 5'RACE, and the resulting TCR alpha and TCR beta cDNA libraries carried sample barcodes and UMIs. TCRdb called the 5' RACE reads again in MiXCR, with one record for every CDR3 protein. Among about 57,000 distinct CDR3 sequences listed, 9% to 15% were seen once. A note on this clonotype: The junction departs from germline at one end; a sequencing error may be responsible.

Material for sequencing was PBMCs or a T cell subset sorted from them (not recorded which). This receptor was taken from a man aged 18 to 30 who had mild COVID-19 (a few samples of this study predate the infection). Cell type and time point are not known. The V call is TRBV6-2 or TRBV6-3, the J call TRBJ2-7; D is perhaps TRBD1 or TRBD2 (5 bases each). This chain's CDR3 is CASSSSGTIAYQQYF. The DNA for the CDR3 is TGTGCCAGCAGTTCCTCCGGGACCATTGCCTACCAGCAGTACTTC.